Shown below are 32 T cell receptor beta chains from a single sample sequenced in a study of blood T cell repertoires in COVID-19. Measured with immunoSEQ multiplex PCR; TCRdb has only the in-frame clones, and not every one. Here the sample spans 120,000 or so clones, 90% being singletons. The sequenced material came from peripheral blood. The origin of the receptors is a man aged 60 to 69 with COVID-19, enrolled during active disease.

The chain combines TRBV5-1 with TRBJ1-4, with 8 positions matching TRBD1. The CDR3 runs 16 residues. Trimming cost V 0 bases and J 5 bases; bases outside gene matches: 6. CDR1 is SGHRS, CDR2 YFSETQ, per germline. CDR3 amino acids: CASSLAQGASNEKLFF. CDR3 coding DNA: TGCGCCAGCAGCTTGGCGCAGGGGGCTTCAAATGAAAAACTGTTTTTT.

The rearrangement links TRBV19 to TRBJ1-4; no firm D call. Per germline, CDR1 LNHDA and CDR2 SQIVND (reference sequence). There are 13 residues in the CDR3. The V gene lost 1 base and the J gene lost 5 bases, with 5 bases spanning the gap. The CDR3 coding sequence is TGTGCCAGTAGTATAGCCCTAAATGAAAAACTGTTTTTT. Amino acids: CASSIALNEKLFF.

The chain couples TRBV4-2 to TRBJ2-2; 9 bases match TRBD1. Germline CDR1 LGHNA, CDR2 YNFKEQ. J was trimmed by 6 bases and V by 4 bases; bases with no gene match: 12. The CDR3 runs to 17 residues. The CDR3 region has the DNA TGTGCCAGCAGCCCTCTCCGGGGACAGGGCGTTGCCGGGGAGCTGTTTTTT. The encoded protein is CASSPLRGQGVAGELFF.

The chain uses TRBV13 and TRBJ2-7; possibly TRBD1 for D (5 bases). This CDR3 region has 15 residues. Trimming removed 5 bases at V and 1 base at J, with 15 bases between. CDR1 and CDR2 from the germline V gene are PRHDT and FYEKMQ (reference sequence). The CDR3, as DNA: TGTGCCAGCAGCGGAGCGCACGACAGATCCTACGAGCAGTACTTC. Amino acid sequence: CASSGAHDRSYEQYF. Full variable domain (rest looked up from reference TRBV13 and TRBJ2-7): AAGVIQSPRHLIKEKRETATLKCYPIPRHDTVYWYQQGPGQDPQFLISFYEKMQSDKGSIPDRFSAQQFSDYHSELNMSSLELGDSALYFCASSGAHDRSYEQYFGPGTRLTVT.

The chain uses TRBV4-2 and TRBJ1-2, with D possibly being TRBD1 (5 bases). This CDR3 spans 21 amino acids. V lost 4 bases and J lost 0, with 30 bases in between. Per germline, CDR1 LGHNA and CDR2 YNFKEQ. CDR3 sequence (DNA): TGTGCCAGCAGCCTCAGAAGGGGCATGACATCGCTTGGGCCTTCTAACTATGGCTACACCTTC. The encoded protein is CASSLRRGMTSLGPSNYGYTF.

This sequence joins TRBV2 and TRBJ2-3; TRBD2 matches at 9 bases. Germline V CDR1 and CDR2: SNHLY, FYNNEI. There are 14 residues in the CDR3. Trimming took 5 bases from V and 10 from J; bases not matched to a gene: 10. CDR3: CASSLAGASLSQYF. CDR3 DNA: TGTGCCAGCAGTTTAGCGGGAGCATCCCTATCGCAGTATTTT.

This clone was observed a few times. The V and J genes are TRBV19 and TRBJ1-4, with 8 bases lining up with TRBD1. Germline V gene sequence: CDR1 LNHDA, CDR2 SQIVND (reference sequence). Trimming removed 4 bases from V and 7 bases from J; junction bases left unmatched: 8. The CDR3 is 15 residues long. The CDR3 loop reads CASSTLQGEAEKLFF. CDR3 DNA: TGTGCCAGTAGTACCTTACAGGGGGAAGCTGAAAAACTGTTTTTT.

Comments on this clone: Different DNA sequences within this sample yield the same CDR3. V and J are TRBV6-5 and TRBJ1-1; 7 nucleotides line up with TRBD1. The CDR3 has 13 amino acids. Germline V gives CDR1 MNHEY, CDR2 SVGAGI. The trim removed 6 bases at V and 5 bases at J, leaving 6 bases unmatched. CDR3 DNA: TGTGCCAGCAGACGGACAGGCGGTACTGAAGCTTTCTTT. It translates to CASRRTGGTEAFF.

The chain combines TRBV12-5 with TRBJ1-6, with unresolved D. V lost 2 bases and J 0 bases, leaving 5 bases between the germline ends. Germline CDR1 reads LGHNT; CDR2 reads FRNRAP. The CDR3 runs 15 residues. The CDR3 region has the DNA TGTGCTAGTGGTTTGTCGTTCTCCTATAATTCACCCCTCCACTTT. Translation: CASGLSFSYNSPLHF.

V usage is TRBV10-2 and J usage is TRBJ2-1, with 7 positions matching TRBD2. Germline V gene data show CDR1 as WSHSY and CDR2 as SAAADI. There are 15 residues in the CDR3. The V gene end was trimmed by 8 bases and the J gene end by 7 bases; junction bases not matched to a gene: 14. DNA of the CDR3: TGCGCCAGCTCCCAGTGGGGCGGGAGAAGAAATGAGCAGTTCTTC. This translates into CASSQWGGRRNEQFF.

The V gene is TRBV4-3, the J gene TRBJ2-2; the D gene is possibly TRBD1 (5 bases). Germline values: CDR1 LGHNA, CDR2 YSLEER. V was clipped by 1 base and J by 6 bases, with 9 bases between them. The CDR3 consists of 14 residues. The CDR3 DNA follows: TGCGCCAGCAGCCAAGTTAAGACAGCCGGGGAGCTGTTTTTT. Its translation is CASSQVKTAGELFF.

This chain joins TRBV3-1 (or the pseudogene TRBV3-2) and TRBJ2-7; the match to TRBD1 covers 7 bases. After removal of 2 bases from V and 3 bases from J, the junction contained 16 bases not matched to a gene. CDR3 length equals 18 residues. CDR1 and CDR2 (germline): LGHDT, YNNKEL (reference sequence). The CDR3 spells CASSQIRERTDRVYEQYF. The CDR3 DNA sequence: TGTGCCAGCAGCCAAATCCGGGAAAGAACCGACAGGGTCTACGAGCAGTACTTC.

The chain carries TRBV2 and TRBJ1-2; 7 nucleotides agree with TRBD1. The CDR3 totals 15 residues. CDR1 is SNHLY and CDR2 is FYNNEI in the germline V gene. J gave up 9 bases and V 6 bases, and 16 bases lay outside the gene matches. CDR3 sequence reads: CASSPEALDRVSYTF. In nucleotides, the CDR3 is TGTGCCAGCAGCCCTGAAGCATTAGACAGGGTTAGCTACACCTTC.

This clone was seen only once. This CDR3 fails to terminate in the conserved phenylalanine or tryptophan, so it likely reflects a read error. V gene TRBV29-1 combines with J gene TRBJ1-2, with 9 nucleotides matching TRBD1. With V trimmed by 7 bases and J by 8 bases, 8 bases remained unmatched. Germline assignment: CDR1 SQVTM and CDR2 ANQGSEA. This CDR3 has 12 residues. CDR3 region: CSARTGDRGYTL. CDR3 nucleotide sequence: TGCAGCGCCAGGACAGGGGATCGGGGCTACACCCTC.

The rearrangement links TRBV5-6 to TRBJ2-3; TRBD1 is a possible D gene (6 bases). Germline lookup yields CDR1 SGHDT and CDR2 YYEEEE. Trimming stripped 2 bases from V and 5 bases from J, with 15 bases between. This CDR3 is built from 15 residues. Here the CDR3 reads CASSLNRVVRDTQYF. In nucleotides, the CDR3 is TGTGCCAGCAGCTTAAACAGGGTGGTAAGAGATACGCAGTATTTT.

V usage is TRBV30 and J usage is TRBJ2-3; weak D call: TRBD1 (5 bases). CDR1 is GTSNPN and CDR2 is SVGIG in the germline V gene (reference sequence). The CDR3 is made up of 16 amino acids. Trimming removed 0 bases at V and 3 bases at J, with 16 bases between. CDR3: CAWSVKQGSRTDTQYF. In DNA, the CDR3 is TGTGCCTGGAGTGTAAAGCAGGGATCGCGGACAGATACGCAGTATTTT. Full variable domain (outside the CDR3, taken from reference TRBV30 and TRBJ2-3): SQTIHQWPATLVQPVGSPLSLECTVEGTSNPNLYWYRQAAGRGLQLLFYSVGIGQISSEVPQNLSASRPQDRQFILSSKKLLLSDSGFYLCAWSVKQGSRTDTQYFGPGTRLTVL.

This chain joins TRBV27 and TRBJ2-3; TRBD2 agrees at 7 bases. Germline trimming cut 6 bases from V and 2 bases from J; bases unmatched to any gene: 8. The CDR3 runs 15 residues. Germline CDR1 MNHEY, CDR2 SMNVEV (reference sequence). The CDR3 here is CASSDAGTTTDTQYF. DNA for the CDR3: TGTGCCAGCAGCGACGCCGGGACTACCACAGATACGCAGTATTTT.

The rearrangement joins TRBV29-1 to TRBJ2-1; the match to TRBD2 covers 9 bases. With V trimmed by 3 bases and J by 1 base, 4 bases remained unmatched. Germline lookup yields CDR1 SQVTM and CDR2 ANQGSEA. CDR3 length: 15 amino acids. CDR3 nucleotide sequence: TGCAGCGTTGAGCCCCTAGCGGGATCCTACAATGAGCAGTTCTTC. Its translation: CSVEPLAGSYNEQFF.

The rearrangement joins TRBV7-8 to TRBJ2-7; TRBD2 aligns across 11 bases. J was trimmed by 4 bases and V by 3 bases; bases with no gene match: 8. The CDR3 spans 16 residues. Germline V gives CDR1 SGHVS, CDR2 FQNEAQ. CDR3 sequence reads: CASSFVTSGTTYEQYF. The CDR3 bases are TGTGCCAGCAGCTTCGTGACTAGCGGGACAACTTACGAGCAGTACTTC.

The V call is TRBV6-5, the J call TRBJ2-5; 9 nucleotides match TRBD2. The CDR3 runs to 13 residues. Trimming cost V 6 bases and J 4 bases; bases outside gene matches: 3. Per the germline V gene, CDR1 is MNHEY and CDR2 is SVGAGI. This chain's CDR3 is CASSLAGVETQYF. DNA of the CDR3: TGTGCCAGCAGCTTAGCGGGAGTAGAGACCCAGTACTTC.

This clone was seen only once. This sequence joins TRBV3-1 (or the pseudogene TRBV3-2) and TRBJ1-2; the D gene is possibly TRBD1 (6 bases). The CDR3 is made up of 16 amino acids. Germline loops: CDR1 LGHDT, CDR2 YNNKEL (reference sequence). Trimming took 1 base from V and 0 from J, leaving 12 bases between them. The CDR3 here is CASSQGRTETNYGYTF. The CDR3 DNA is TGTGCCAGCAGCCAAGGCAGGACAGAGACTAACTATGGCTACACCTTC.

The rearrangement uses TRBV14 and TRBJ1-2; TRBD1 might be the D (5 bases). CDR1 is SGHDN and CDR2 is FVKESK in the germline V gene. Trimming took off 4 bases at V and 4 bases at J, with 10 bases between the two ends. This CDR3 spans 13 amino acids. The CDR3 nucleotides are TGTGCCAGCAGCCTGGGACTGAGCTATGGCTACACCTTC. It specifies CASSLGLSYGYTF.

V usage is TRBV5-1 and J usage is TRBJ1-2; 7 positions match TRBD1. The ends lost 4 bases at V and 4 bases at J; junction bases unmatched: 4. The CDR3 runs 13 residues. The V gene's germline CDR1 is SGHRS and CDR2 YFSETQ. The CDR3 loop is CASSRDRPYGYTF. As DNA, the CDR3 is TGCGCCAGCAGCCGGGACAGACCCTATGGCTACACCTTC.

V gene TRBV19 combines with J gene TRBJ2-2; D might be TRBD2 (6 bases). Germline V gene data show CDR1 as LNHDA and CDR2 as SQIVND (reference sequence). The CDR3 runs 14 residues. V was clipped by 4 bases and J by 10 bases, with 16 bases between them. CDR3 amino acids: CASSNMWGDEELFF. The CDR3 DNA is TGTGCCAGTAGTAACATGTGGGGGGACGAGGAGCTGTTTTTT.

The chain joins TRBV30 to TRBJ2-1; 10 nucleotides align to TRBD1. Germline loops: CDR1 GTSNPN, CDR2 SVGIG (reference sequence). J lost 3 bases, V lost 5 bases, and 4 bases had no gene match. This CDR3 has 14 residues. In DNA form, the CDR3 reads TGTGCCTGGGGGGACAGGGGTGGCTACAATGAGCAGTTCTTC. The encoded protein is CAWGDRGGYNEQFF.

The chain recombines TRBV29-1 with TRBJ1-1; possible D gene TRBD1, 5 bases. Trimming left V 6 bases short and J 4 bases short, with 15 bases between. Germline CDR1 reads SQVTM; CDR2 reads ANQGSEA. This CDR3 comprises 13 residues. The CDR3 DNA follows: TGCAGCGTCGCTCGGACACCAAGCACTGAAGCTTTCTTT. Residues: CSVARTPSTEAFF.

This clone appeared a few times. CDR3 nucleotide sequence: TGTGCCAGCAACTCATATCAGGGGACCTTCTACGAGCAGTACTTC. Its protein product is CASNSYQGTFYEQYF. The rearrangement joins TRBV5-4 to TRBJ2-7; possible D gene TRBD1, 6 bases. Germline V gene lookup returns CDR1 SGHNT and CDR2 YYREEE (reference sequence). With 6 bases removed from V and 3 bases from J, the gap between germline ends came to 19 bases. CDR3 length: 15 amino acids. The complete variable domain, with remaining parts taken from reference TRBV5-4 and TRBJ2-7, reads ETGVTQSPTHLIKTRGQQVTLRCSSQSGHNTVSWYQQALGQGPQFIFQYYREEENGRGNFPPRFSGLQFPNYSSELNVNALELDDSALYLCASNSYQGTFYEQYFGPGTRLTVT.

J is TRBJ2-1 and V is TRBV20-1; 7 bases agree with TRBD2. Trimming cost V 3 bases and J 7 bases; bases outside gene matches: 3. Germline V lookup: CDR1 DFQATT, CDR2 SNEGSKA (reference sequence). The CDR3 length is 12 residues. In DNA, the CDR3 is TGCAGTGCTAGTAGACTAGCTAATGAGCAGTTCTTC. This codes for CSASRLANEQFF.

The table lists this clone with a count of one. This rearrangement joins TRBV24-1 to TRBJ1-2; D possibly corresponds to TRBD1 (5 bases). V lost 7 bases and J lost 5, with 16 bases in between. The CDR3 totals 14 residues. CDR1 and CDR2 from the germline V gene are KGHDR and SFDVKD. CDR3 bases: TGTGCCACCAGGACGGACAAGGACCCGTATGGCTACACCTTC. It yields the protein CATRTDKDPYGYTF.

The rearrangement joins TRBV6-2 or TRBV6-3 to TRBJ2-3, with D tentatively TRBD2 (6 bases). V lost 6 bases and J lost 2, with 15 bases in between. This CDR3 comprises 15 residues. Germline V gene sequence: CDR1 MNHEY, CDR2 SVGEGT. In DNA, the CDR3 is TGTGCCAGCAGCCCCGCTGGGACTTCCACAGATACGCAGTATTTT. Its translation: CASSPAGTSTDTQYF.

The gene calls are TRBV5-5 and TRBJ2-7; 9 positions agree with TRBD1. The V and J ends lost 1 base and 3 bases, in that order; junction bases with no gene match: 11. CDR3 size: 17 residues. Germline V gene sequence: CDR1 SGHKS, CDR2 YYEKEE (reference sequence). CDR3 amino acids: CASSLIPTGGNIYEQYF. The CDR3 DNA reads TGTGCCAGCAGCTTGATCCCCACAGGGGGCAATATCTACGAGCAGTACTTC.

In its sample, this clone is medium-sized. V gene TRBV6-2 or TRBV6-3 combines with J gene TRBJ2-7; 7 bases align to TRBD1. The CDR3 totals 15 residues. The germline V gene encodes CDR1 MNHEY and CDR2 SVGEGT. With 3 bases clipped from V and 6 bases from J, the junction kept 11 bases outside the gene matches. The CDR3 protein is CASSYHRGRGGEQYF. CDR3 bases: TGTGCCAGCAGTTATCACAGGGGCCGTGGGGGCGAGCAGTACTTC.